This TCR beta chain was retrieved from a study of radiotherapy plus CTLA-4 blockade in lung cancer. Some clones are missing from TCRdb's copy, which holds only in-frame ones; the method was immunoSEQ multiplex PCR. The sample consists of tens of thousands of clones, approximately 91% of them appearing once. V lost 4 bases to trimming and J lost 8 bases; unmatched junction nucleotides: 12. CDR1 is SGDLS, CDR2 YYNGEE, per germline. This CDR3 has 15 amino acids. Sample: peripheral blood, taken from a patient treated with radiotherapy plus ipilimumab. V is TRBV9 and J is TRBJ1-2; 9 bases map to TRBD1. The source is a human donor with non-small cell lung cancer whose response to radiotherapy plus ipilimumab could not be evaluated. This CDR3 is CASSLTGTGHGGYTF. As DNA, the CDR3 is TGTGCCAGCAGCTTGACTGGGACAGGGCATGGGGGCTACACCTTC.